This record covers a single TCR beta chain. The germline V gene has CDR1 MRHNA and CDR2 SNTAGT. V was trimmed by 0 bases and J by 7 bases, leaving 18 bases between them. This CDR3 comprises 16 residues. Seattle patients were enrolled while actively infected and followed longitudinally. In the original workflow: Nucleated cell number was recorded as an estimate derived from reference gene primer amplification. Sequencing used immunoSEQ multiplex PCR; TCRdb keeps in-frame clones, though not all of them. D and trimming come from the DNA, and the V and J calls and clone size come from that table. Of around 470,000 clones in the sample, about 91% were seen once. This record comes from a study of blood T cell repertoires in COVID-19. In the study overall: Sites in the United States, Italy and Spain provided acute and convalescent COVID-19 samples. The cDNA or gDNA used as material had been derived from T cells, B-cell-depleted T cells, or PBMCs.

The clonotype comes from a young man with COVID-19, enrolled during active disease. The chain recombines TRBV6-4 with TRBJ1-1, with no clear D. Sequencing used peripheral blood. DNA of the CDR3: TGTGCCAGCAGTGACTCGATCATTGACCGCAGGATTGAAGCTTTCTTT. Translated: CASSDSIIDRRIEAFF.